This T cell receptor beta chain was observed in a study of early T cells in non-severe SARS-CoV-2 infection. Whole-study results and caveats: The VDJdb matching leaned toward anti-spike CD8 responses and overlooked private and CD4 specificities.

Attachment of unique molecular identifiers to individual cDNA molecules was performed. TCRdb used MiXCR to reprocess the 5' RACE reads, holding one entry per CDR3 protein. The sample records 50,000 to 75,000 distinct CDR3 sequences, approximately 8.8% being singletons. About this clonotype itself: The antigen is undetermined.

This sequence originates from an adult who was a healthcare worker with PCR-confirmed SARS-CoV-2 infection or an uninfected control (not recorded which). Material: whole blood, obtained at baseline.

The CDR3 DNA reads as TGTGCCAGCAGCCTTCCGACAGGGGGGACCGGGGAGCTGTTTTTT. Its translation: CASSLPTGGTGELFF. V and J are TRBV5-6 and TRBJ2-2; 9 bases line up with TRBD1. This CDR3 has 15 amino acids. V dropped 4 bases and J dropped 5; count of bases not matched to a gene: 6. Germline V gene data show CDR1 as SGHDT and CDR2 as YYEEEE.